This TCR beta chain was profiled in a study of shared clonotypes between healthy human individuals. Some clones are missing from TCRdb's copy, which holds only in-frame ones; the method was immunoSEQ multiplex PCR. The table records roughly 330,000 clones, less than 85% of them present only once. CDR1 SGHVS and CDR2 FQNEAQ come from the germline V gene. V was clipped by 7 bases and J by 5 bases; unmatched bases: 5. This CDR3 is built from 14 residues. Sequencing was performed on memory CD4+ T cells sorted from blood. Subset meaning: CD45RA-negative fraction. The clonotype was recovered from a man under 40 in good health. This sequence joins TRBV7-8 and TRBJ2-5; 12 bases agree with TRBD1. CDR3 region: CASTGTGGFETQYF. DNA of the CDR3: TGTGCCAGCACCGGGACAGGGGGCTTCGAGACCCAGTACTTC.